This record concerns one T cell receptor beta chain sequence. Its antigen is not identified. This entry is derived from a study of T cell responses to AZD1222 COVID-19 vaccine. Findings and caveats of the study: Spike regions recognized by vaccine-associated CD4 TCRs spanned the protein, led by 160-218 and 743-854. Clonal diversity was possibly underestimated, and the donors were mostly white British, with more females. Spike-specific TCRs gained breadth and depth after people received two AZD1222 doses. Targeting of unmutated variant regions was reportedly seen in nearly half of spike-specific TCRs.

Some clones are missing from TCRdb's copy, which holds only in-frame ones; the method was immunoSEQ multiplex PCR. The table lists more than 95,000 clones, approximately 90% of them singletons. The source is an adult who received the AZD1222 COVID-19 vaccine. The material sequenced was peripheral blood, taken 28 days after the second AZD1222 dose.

As DNA, the CDR3 is TGTGCCAGCAGCTTAGTTAGCGGGAGCCAAAATGAGCAGTTCTTC. Translating it yields CASSLVSGSQNEQFF. V gene TRBV13 combines with J gene TRBJ2-1, with 9 bases identical to TRBD2. CDR1 and CDR2 from the germline V gene are PRHDT and FYEKMQ (reference sequence). This CDR3 contains 15 residues. V lost 1 base and J lost 7; bases outside the gene matches: 5.